A single sample gave rise to the 13 T cell receptor beta chains below, sequenced in a study of cytomegalovirus exposure and HLA in healthy donors. PCR primers comprised 60 Vbeta and 13 Jbeta primers. Measured with immunoSEQ multiplex PCR; TCRdb has only the in-frame clones, and not every one. The data contain 70,000 or so clones, around 91% of them seen just once; the ten biggest clones take up about 12%. Material for sequencing was PBMCs. The receptors were sampled from a young woman in good health and CMV-seropositive.

The rearrangement uses TRBV18 and TRBJ2-2; possibly TRBD2 for D (5 bases). The CDR3 runs 15 residues. V dropped 5 bases and J dropped 3 bases, with 13 bases sitting between them. From germline, CDR1 is KGHSH and CDR2 LQKENI. CDR3: CASSFGQEDTGELFF. The CDR3 DNA reads as TGTGCCAGCTCATTTGGGCAGGAGGACACCGGGGAGCTGTTTTTT.

This chain uses TRBV19 with TRBJ2-5; 7 bases are shared with TRBD1. Looked up from germline, CDR1 is LNHDA and CDR2 is SQIVND (reference sequence). The length of the CDR3 is 14 residues. V was clipped by 7 bases and J by 7 bases; unmatched bases: 12. Written as DNA, the CDR3 is TGTGCCAGTACCCCCACAGGGGCAAGGAGGACCCAGTACTTC. This sequence encodes CASTPTGARRTQYF. Full variable domain (rest looked up from reference TRBV19 and TRBJ2-5): DGGITQSPKYLFRKEGQNVTLSCEQNLNHDAMYWYRQDPGQGLRLIYYSQIVNDFQKGDIAEGYSVSREKKESFPLTVTSAQKNPTAFYLCASTPTGARRTQYFGPGTRLLVL.

This clone came up once. The chain uses TRBV2 and TRBJ2-1, with D perhaps matching TRBD1 (5 bases). Looked up from germline, CDR1 is SNHLY and CDR2 is FYNNEI. The CDR3 is 13 residues long. Between the trimmed V and J ends, which lost 4 bases and 3 bases, there was a span of 7 bases. The CDR3, as DNA: TGTGCCAGCAGTGGAGACAGCTACAATGAGCAGTTCTTC. Its protein is CASSGDSYNEQFF.

The chain is built from TRBV5-1 and TRBJ2-6, with D possibly being TRBD2 (6 bases). CDR3 length: 15 residues. Trimming took 7 bases from V and 0 from J, leaving 11 bases between them. Germline CDR1 SGHRS, CDR2 YFSETQ. CDR3: CASLEGGSGANVLTF. The CDR3, as DNA: TGCGCCAGCTTGGAGGGTGGCTCTGGGGCCAACGTCCTGACTTTC.

The chain joins TRBV2 to TRBJ2-3, with D possibly TRBD2 on 6 matching bases. CDR1 is SNHLY, CDR2 FYNNEI, per germline. The CDR3 consists of 15 residues. V was trimmed by 5 bases and J by 13 bases, leaving 25 bases between them. The CDR3 nucleotides read TGTGCCAGCAGTACCCTGGTACCATCGGACTACGCGGAGTATTTT. Translated, it gives CASSTLVPSDYAEYF.

J is TRBJ1-1 and V is TRBV5-1; weak D call: TRBD1 (6 bases). The length of the CDR3 is 13 residues. CDR1 and CDR2 from the germline V gene are SGHRS and YFSETQ. Between the trimmed V and J ends, which lost 2 bases and 5 bases, there was a span of 10 bases. Here the CDR3 reads CASSLQGGTEAFF. CDR3 nucleotides: TGCGCCAGCAGCTTACAGGGAGGGACTGAAGCTTTCTTT.

The CDR3 coding sequence is TGTGCCAGCAGCAAACTAGAGTCCTACAATGAGCAGTTCTTC. Translating gives CASSKLESYNEQFF. The genes are TRBV11-2 and TRBJ2-1, with D maybe TRBD2 (5 bases). This CDR3 comprises 14 residues. Germline V gene data show CDR1 as SGHAT and CDR2 as FQNNGV. Trimming took 5 bases from V and 1 from J, leaving 9 bases between them.

The J gene is TRBJ2-1, the V gene TRBV7-9; TRBD1 agrees at 8 bases. CDR3 length equals 16 residues. Germline V gives CDR1 SEHNR, CDR2 FQNEAQ (reference sequence). V was clipped by 4 bases and J by 1 base; unmatched bases: 6. The CDR3 nucleotides are TGTGCCAGCAGCTCCCAGGGGGCTTGGTCCTACAATGAGCAGTTCTTC. This gives the protein CASSSQGAWSYNEQFF. The full variable domain, completed using reference TRBV7-9 and TRBJ2-1, is DTGVSQNPRHKITKRGQNVTFRCDPISEHNRLYWYRQTLGQGPEFLTYFQNEAQLEKSRLLSDRFSAERPKGSFSTLEIQRTEQGDSAMYLCASSSQGAWSYNEQFFGPGTRLTVL.

The J gene is TRBJ2-2, the V gene TRBV5-5; 14 nucleotides line up with TRBD2. Germline V lookup: CDR1 SGHKS, CDR2 YYEKEE (reference sequence). There are 17 residues in the CDR3. Trimming at V came to 4 bases and at J to 7 bases, leaving 9 bases not matched to a gene. The CDR3 reads CASSRTSGRSVHGELFF. CDR3 nucleotides: TGTGCCAGCAGCCGGACTAGCGGGAGGTCAGTCCACGGGGAGCTGTTTTTT.

This clone was observed a handful of times. This rearrangement joins TRBV12-5 to TRBJ2-2, with a tentative D call TRBD2 (6 bases). The V gene's germline CDR1 is LGHNT and CDR2 FRNRAP. V dropped 1 base and J dropped 4 bases, with 19 bases sitting between them. The CDR3 has 18 amino acids. CDR3 sequence: CASGLDGSGGRGTGELFF. CDR3 in DNA: TGTGCTAGTGGTTTGGACGGGTCCGGGGGTCGCGGCACCGGGGAGCTGTTTTTT. The full variable domain, completed using reference TRBV12-5 and TRBJ2-2, is DARVTQTPRHKVTEMGQEVTMRCQPILGHNTVFWYRQTMMQGLELLAYFRNRAPLDDSGMPKDRFSAEMPDATLATLKIQPSEPRDSAVYFCASGLDGSGGRGTGELFFGEGSRLTVL.

The rearrangement links TRBV5-5 to TRBJ2-3; TRBD1 might be the D (6 bases). From germline, CDR1 is SGHKS and CDR2 YYEKEE (reference sequence). V lost 2 bases and J lost 5, with 18 bases in between. This CDR3 spans 16 amino acids. CDR3 region: CASSFGYRESRDTQYF. The CDR3 nucleotides read TGTGCCAGCAGCTTCGGCTACAGGGAGTCAAGAGATACGCAGTATTTT.

V usage is TRBV6-6 and J usage is TRBJ1-2, with TRBD1 matching over 8 bases. J lost 4 bases, V lost 0 bases, and 1 base had no gene match. CDR3 size: 14 residues. From germline, CDR1 is MNHNY and CDR2 SVGAGI (reference sequence). The DNA for the CDR3 is TGTGCCAGCAGTTACTCCGGACAGGGCTATGGCTACACCTTC. As protein: CASSYSGQGYGYTF.

The DNA of the CDR3 is TGTGCCGCCTCGCCCTGGGAGAATGAGCAGTTCTTC. Its protein is CAASPWENEQFF. This rearrangement joins TRBV6-1 to TRBJ2-1, with a possible D match to TRBD2 (5 bases). This CDR3 is built from 12 residues. Deletions cut 11 bases from V and 7 bases from J, with 15 bases between. Germline V CDR1 and CDR2: MNHNS, SASEGT.